The entry that follows covers one T cell receptor (beta chain) sequence. Its antigen is unidentified. Time point meaning: patch test 2, 6 weeks after DPC sensitization. The treatment denotes: therapeutic diphenylcyclopropenone sensitization with weekly scalp DPC. From whole blood left unfractionated, total RNA was extracted. Within the library, unique molecular identifiers were attached to each individual cDNA molecule. TCRdb passed the RACE reads through MiXCR, listing each CDR3 protein once. This sample yields nearly 55,000 distinct CDR3 sequences, of which about a tenth are seen a single time; 1.5% to 2% belongs to the top ten. These data belong to a study of human T cells and chemical hapten exposure. Turning to the study itself: Patch testing placed 0.01% DPC on the upper back, with readings at 6 days. The study, taken as a whole, reports: More PT1 expanded TCRs went with higher patch test scores.

Germline CDR1 LGHNA, CDR2 YSLEER. The CDR3 spans 17 residues. V trimming: 2 bases; J trimming: 1 base; junction bases outside the gene matches: 7. The sequence came from a woman aged 50 to 60 with alopecia areata. Some clones in this sample may be carry-over from other donors' samples. The chain employs TRBV4-3 and TRBJ2-2, with 7 bases aligning to TRBD1. Specimen: whole blood, collected in connection with sensitization to the hapten diphenylcyclopropenone (DPC). In nucleotides, the CDR3 is TGCGCCAGCAGCCAATCAAGACAGGGCTTGAACACCGGGGAGCTGTTTTTT. This translates into CASSQSRQGLNTGELFF.